The rows below give T cell receptor beta chains drawn from one sample of a study of blood T cell repertoires in COVID-19. Method: immunoSEQ multiplex PCR; TCRdb's copy keeps in-frame clones and lacks some. The sample records about 290,000 clones, around four fifths being singletons. The sequenced sample consisted of peripheral blood. Receptors were obtained from a woman in her fifties or sixties with active or convalescent COVID-19. CDR3s include the opening cysteine and the closing phenylalanine or tryptophan. Fields, in order: CDR3 protein, CDR3 DNA, V gene, J gene, D gene. A D gene is named only where the DNA matches it firmly.

CASSWAENIQYF,TGTGCCAGCAGCTGGGCAGAAAACATTCAGTACTTC,TRBV7-9,TRBJ2-4,.
CASSLTPGGTSYEQYF,TGTGCCAGTAGTCTCACTCCCGGGGGAACGTCCTACGAGCAGTACTTC,TRBV19,TRBJ2-7,.
CASSYGQNSPLHF,TGTGCCAGCAGTTACGGTCAGAATTCACCCCTCCACTTT,TRBV6-5,TRBJ1-6,.
CASRRDRQNNEQFF,TGTGCCAGCAGACGGGACAGGCAGAACAATGAGCAGTTCTTC,TRBV2,TRBJ2-1,TRBD1
CASSKTLAGATDTQYF,TGTGCCAGTAGCAAGACCCTAGCGGGGGCCACAGATACGCAGTATTTT,TRBV19,TRBJ2-3,TRBD2
CSVGGQGADEQYF,TGCAGCGTTGGGGGACAGGGGGCGGACGAGCAGTACTTC,TRBV29-1,TRBJ2-7,TRBD1
CASSAEGAYGYTF,TGTGCCAGCAGCGCCGAGGGGGCCTATGGCTACACCTTC,TRBV9,TRBJ1-2,TRBD1
CASRVQEHNSPLHF,TGTGCCAGCAGGGTACAGGAACATAATTCACCCCTCCACTTT,TRBV28,TRBJ1-6,.
CASSPAGASDGYTF,TGCGCCAGCAGCCCCGCGGGAGCGAGCGATGGCTACACCTTC,TRBV5-1,TRBJ1-2,.
CARGTSGRAHNEQFF,TGTGCCAGAGGGACTAGCGGGAGGGCCCACAATGAGCAGTTCTTC,TRBV6-4,TRBJ2-1,TRBD2
CARRCGKGREQYF,TGTGCCAGGAGGTGCGGAAAAGGAAGAGAGCAGTACTTC,TRBV7-9,TRBJ2-7,.
CASSVLASNEQFF,TGTGCCAGCAGCGTCTTAGCCTCCAATGAGCAGTTCTTC,TRBV5-5,TRBJ2-1,.
CASSLVDNEAFF,TGTGCCAGCAGCTTAGTGGACAATGAAGCTTTCTTT,TRBV3-1/TRBV3-2,TRBJ1-1,.
CASRERGRSGADTQYF,TGCGCCAGCCGGGAGCGGGGGCGGTCTGGAGCAGATACGCAGTATTTT,TRBV5-1,TRBJ2-3,TRBD2
CASSLVVAGNDEQFF,TGCGCCAGCAGCTTGGTAGTAGCGGGAAATGATGAGCAGTTCTTC,TRBV5-1,TRBJ2-1,TRBD2
CASSLEWRLNTEAFF,TGCGCCAGCAGCTTGGAGTGGAGGCTGAACACTGAAGCTTTCTTT,TRBV5-1,TRBJ1-1,.